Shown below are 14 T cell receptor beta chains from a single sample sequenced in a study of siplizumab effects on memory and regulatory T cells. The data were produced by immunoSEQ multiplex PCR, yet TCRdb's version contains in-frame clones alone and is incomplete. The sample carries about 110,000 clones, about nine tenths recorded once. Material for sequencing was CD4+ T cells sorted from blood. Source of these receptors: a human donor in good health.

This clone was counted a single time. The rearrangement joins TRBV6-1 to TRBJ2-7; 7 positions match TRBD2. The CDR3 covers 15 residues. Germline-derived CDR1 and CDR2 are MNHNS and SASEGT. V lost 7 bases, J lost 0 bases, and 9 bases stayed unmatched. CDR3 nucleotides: TGTGCCAGCATTGGGGGGGGATCAATCTCCTACGAGCAGTACTTC. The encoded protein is CASIGGGSISYEQYF.

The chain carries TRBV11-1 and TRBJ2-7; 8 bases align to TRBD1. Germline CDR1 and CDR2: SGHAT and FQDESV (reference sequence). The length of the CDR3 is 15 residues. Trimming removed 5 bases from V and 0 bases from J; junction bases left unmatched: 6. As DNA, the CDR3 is TGTGCCAGCAGCCCGGACAGGGCGCGCTCCTACGAGCAGTACTTC. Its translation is CASSPDRARSYEQYF.

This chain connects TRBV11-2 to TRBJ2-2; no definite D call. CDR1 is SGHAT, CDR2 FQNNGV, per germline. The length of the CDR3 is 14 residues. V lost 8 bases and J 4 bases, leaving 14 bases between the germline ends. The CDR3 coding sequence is TGTGCCAGCTCTCAGGCCCCAGGCACCGGGGAGCTGTTTTTT. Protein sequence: CASSQAPGTGELFF. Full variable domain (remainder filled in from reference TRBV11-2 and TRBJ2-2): EAGVAQSPRYKIIEKRQSVAFWCNPISGHATLYWYQQILGQGPKLLIQFQNNGVVDDSQLPKDRFSAERLKGVDSTLKIQPAKLEDSAVYLCASSQAPGTGELFFGEGSRLTVL.

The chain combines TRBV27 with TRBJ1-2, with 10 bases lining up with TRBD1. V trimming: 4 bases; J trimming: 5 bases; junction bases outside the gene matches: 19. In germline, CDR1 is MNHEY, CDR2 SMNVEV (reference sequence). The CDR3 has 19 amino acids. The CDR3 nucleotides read TGTGCCAGCAGTTCCTTGTTCCTTATCCCCGGGACAGGGGAGTATGGCTACACCTTC. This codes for CASSSLFLIPGTGEYGYTF.

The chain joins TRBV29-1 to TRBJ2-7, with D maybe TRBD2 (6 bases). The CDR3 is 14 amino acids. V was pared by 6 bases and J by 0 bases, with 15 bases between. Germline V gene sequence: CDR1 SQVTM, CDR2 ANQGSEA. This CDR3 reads CSVGSGLISYEQYF. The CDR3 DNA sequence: TGCAGCGTGGGCTCGGGACTGATCTCCTACGAGCAGTACTTC.

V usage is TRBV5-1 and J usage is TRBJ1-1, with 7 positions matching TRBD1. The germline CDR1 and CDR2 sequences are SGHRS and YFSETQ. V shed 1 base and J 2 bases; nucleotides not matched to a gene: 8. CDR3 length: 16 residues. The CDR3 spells CASSLTPGQRNTEAFF. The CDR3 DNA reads TGCGCCAGCAGCTTGACCCCGGGACAGAGAAACACTGAAGCTTTCTTT.

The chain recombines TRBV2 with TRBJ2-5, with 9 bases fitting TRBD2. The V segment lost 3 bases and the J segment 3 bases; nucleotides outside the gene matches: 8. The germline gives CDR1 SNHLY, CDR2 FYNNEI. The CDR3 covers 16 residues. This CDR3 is CASSEERAGGKETQYF. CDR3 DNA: TGTGCCAGCAGTGAGGAGAGAGCGGGGGGAAAAGAGACCCAGTACTTC.

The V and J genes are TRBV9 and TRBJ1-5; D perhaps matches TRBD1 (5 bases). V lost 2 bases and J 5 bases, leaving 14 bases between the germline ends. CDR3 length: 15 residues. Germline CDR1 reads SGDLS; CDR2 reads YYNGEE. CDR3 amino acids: CASSVSYGGDQPQHF. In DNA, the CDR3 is TGTGCCAGCAGCGTCTCGTACGGGGGTGATCAGCCCCAGCATTTT.

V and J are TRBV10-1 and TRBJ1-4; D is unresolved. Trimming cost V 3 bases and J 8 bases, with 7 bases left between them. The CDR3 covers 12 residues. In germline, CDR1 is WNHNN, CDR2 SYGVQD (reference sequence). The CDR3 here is CASSDSKEKLFF. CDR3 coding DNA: TGCGCCAGCAGTGACAGCAAGGAAAAACTGTTTTTT.

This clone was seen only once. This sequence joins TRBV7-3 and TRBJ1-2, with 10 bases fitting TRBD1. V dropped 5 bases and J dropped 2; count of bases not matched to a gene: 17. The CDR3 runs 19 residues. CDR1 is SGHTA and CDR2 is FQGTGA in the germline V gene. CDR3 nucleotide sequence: TGTGCCAGCAGCCCCTACCCTCGGACAGGGGGTAAAAAAAACTATGGCTACACCTTC. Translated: CASSPYPRTGGKKNYGYTF.

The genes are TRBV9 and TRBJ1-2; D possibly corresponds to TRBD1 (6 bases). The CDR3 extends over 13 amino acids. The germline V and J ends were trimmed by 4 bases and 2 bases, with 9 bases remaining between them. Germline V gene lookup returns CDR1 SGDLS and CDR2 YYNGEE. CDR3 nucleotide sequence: TGTGCCAGCAGCCCAGGGGCCAACTATGGCTACACCTTC. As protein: CASSPGANYGYTF.

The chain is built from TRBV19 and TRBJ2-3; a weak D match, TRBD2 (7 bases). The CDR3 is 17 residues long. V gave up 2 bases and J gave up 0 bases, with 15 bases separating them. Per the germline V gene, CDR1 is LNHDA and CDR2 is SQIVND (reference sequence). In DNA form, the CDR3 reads TGTGCCAGTAGTATATTGGGGCGGGGGCCGAGCACAGATACGCAGTATTTT. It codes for CASSILGRGPSTDTQYF.

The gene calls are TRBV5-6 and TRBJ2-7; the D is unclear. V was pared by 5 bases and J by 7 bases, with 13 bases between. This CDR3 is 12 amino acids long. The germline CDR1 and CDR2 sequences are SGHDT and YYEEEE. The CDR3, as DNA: TGTGCCAGCAGGCGTGAGCTGGGTGAGCAGTACTTC. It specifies CASRRELGEQYF.

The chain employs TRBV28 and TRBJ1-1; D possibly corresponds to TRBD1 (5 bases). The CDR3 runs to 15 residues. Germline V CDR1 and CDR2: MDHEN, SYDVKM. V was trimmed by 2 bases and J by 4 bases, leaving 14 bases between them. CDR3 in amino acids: CASSLGGGTGTEAFF. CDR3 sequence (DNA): TGTGCCAGCAGTTTAGGAGGTGGGACTGGCACTGAAGCTTTCTTT.